This T cell receptor (beta chain) was sequenced in a study of monozygotic twins with inflammatory bowel disease. Study results and caveats: IBD patients shared fewer clonotypes with other individuals than healthy twins, especially patients with disease activity signs. It was observed that concordant and discordant twins did not differ in repertoire similarity, possibly given limited power.

CDR1 and CDR2 from the germline V gene are SGHRS and YFSETQ. The CDR3 extends over 15 amino acids. Each sample's cDNA came from eight separate reactions. Each CDR3 protein gets one entry in TCRdb, which reprocessed the 5' RACE reads and gives no DNA. The sample totals about 380,000 distinct CDR3 sequences. On this clonotype: The target antigen is unknown.

V usage is TRBV5-1 and J usage is TRBJ2-3; TCRdb returns TRBD2, unconfirmable since there is no DNA. The source is a human donor with ulcerative colitis or Crohn's disease, or a healthy co-twin of an affected twin (not recorded which). The sample comprised blood. The CDR3 sequence is CASSLASGGTDTQYF.